Below are 27 T cell receptor beta chains sequenced from a single sample in a study of cytomegalovirus exposure and HLA in healthy donors. 13 Jbeta primers and 60 Vbeta primers were used for the PCR. Method: immunoSEQ multiplex PCR; TCRdb's copy keeps in-frame clones and lacks some. This table holds around 170,000 clones, more than 75% found once. Sequenced material: PBMCs. Receptor source: a woman between 45 and 60 years old in good health and CMV-seropositive.

This clone was counted once. The rearrangement joins TRBV28 to TRBJ1-3; TRBD1 is a possible D gene (5 bases). Trimming removed 6 bases from V and 4 bases from J, with 19 bases in between. The CDR3 contains 16 residues. CDR1 and CDR2 from the germline V gene are MDHEN and SYDVKM. The CDR3 is CASSPGGGGLGNTIYF. The CDR3 DNA reads as TGTGCCAGCAGCCCGGGGGGGGGAGGGCTGGGAAACACCATATATTTT. The variable domain in full, with the rest retrieved from reference TRBV28 and TRBJ1-3, is DVKVTQSSRYLVKRTGEKVFLECVQDMDHENMFWYRQDPGLGLRLIYFSYDVKMKEKGDIPEGYSVSREKKERFSLILESASTNQTSMYLCASSPGGGGLGNTIYFGEGSWLTVV.

This clone has just one count. The chain employs TRBV6-1 and TRBJ1-2; tentatively, D is TRBD1 (5 bases). Germline V gene sequence: CDR1 MNHNS, CDR2 SASEGT. The CDR3 runs to 15 residues. V lost 5 bases and J 0 bases, leaving 13 bases between the germline ends. The CDR3 DNA reads as TGTGCCAGCAGTACCCCCCAGGGATCTAACTATGGCTACACCTTC. It yields the protein CASSTPQGSNYGYTF.

This clone was counted between two and nine times. The CDR3 DNA sequence: TGTGCCAGCAGCTTAGCTAGCGGGTATACGTGGGAGCAGTACTTC. Translated, it gives CASSLASGYTWEQYF. J is TRBJ2-7 and V is TRBV7-6; 7 bases align to TRBD2. CDR1 is SGHVS and CDR2 is FNYEAQ in the germline V gene. The CDR3 spans 15 residues. Losses at the gene ends were 0 bases for V and 7 bases for J; bases not matched to a gene: 9. Variable domain in full (rest from reference TRBV7-6 and TRBJ2-7): GAGVSQSPRYKVTKRGQDVALRCDPISGHVSLYWYRQALGQGPEFLTYFNYEAQQDKSGLPNDRFSAERPEGSISTLTIQRTEQRDSAMYRCASSLASGYTWEQYFGPGTRLTVT.

The V gene is TRBV29-1, the J gene TRBJ1-2; 7 positions match TRBD1. Germline V gives CDR1 SQVTM, CDR2 ANQGSEA. Losses at the gene ends were 6 bases for V and 0 bases for J; bases not matched to a gene: 16. CDR3 length equals 17 residues. The CDR3 DNA is TGCAGCGTCGCCTACGGGACAGCCTTACTATCTAACTATGGCTACACCTTC. Protein product: CSVAYGTALLSNYGYTF.

Turning to this clone: Relative to the germline gene, one junction end is altered; a read error may explain this. The chain links TRBV5-1 to TRBJ1-1, with D possibly matching TRBD1 (5 bases). CDR1 and CDR2 (germline): SGHRS, YFSETQ. CDR3 length: 14 residues. The CDR3 loop is CASSSQGYGAEAFF. The CDR3 coding sequence is TGTGCCAGCAGCTCCCAGGGATATGGCGCTGAAGCTTTCTTT.

This chain uses TRBV11-2 with TRBJ2-5; TRBD2 might be the D (6 bases). Germline CDR1 reads SGHAT; CDR2 reads FQNNGV. This CDR3 has 16 residues. V was pared by 1 base and J by 0 bases, with 12 bases between. The DNA of the CDR3 is TGTGCCAGCAGCTTAGTGGGGCGGGGCGACCAAGAGACCCAGTACTTC. Protein: CASSLVGRGDQETQYF.

This sequence joins TRBV7-9 and TRBJ2-2; tentatively, D is TRBD2 (6 bases). V shed 3 bases and J shed 3 bases, with 8 bases lying between them. Looked up from germline, CDR1 is SEHNR and CDR2 is FQNEAQ (reference sequence). The CDR3 runs 14 residues. As DNA, the CDR3 is TGTGCCAGCAGCTTGACTAGAGACACCGGGGAGCTGTTTTTT. Its translation: CASSLTRDTGELFF.

This clone was seen more than once but under ten times. This chain connects TRBV7-2 to TRBJ2-7; TRBD1 might be the D (5 bases). The ends were cut back, 2 bases at V and 4 bases at J, with 6 bases in the middle. The CDR3 has 12 residues. Per the germline V gene, CDR1 is SGHTA and CDR2 is FQGNSA. The CDR3: CASSLQGYEQYF. In nucleotides, the CDR3 is TGTGCCAGCAGCTTACAGGGTTACGAGCAGTACTTC. Filled out from reference TRBV7-2 and TRBJ2-7, the complete variable domain reads GAGVSQSPSNKVTEKGKDVELRCDPISGHTALYWYRQSLGQGLEFLIYFQGNSAPDKSGLPSDRFSAERTGGSVSTLTIQRTQQEDSAVYLCASSLQGYEQYFGPGTRLTVT.

This clone was seen a handful of times. The V and J genes are TRBV10-3 and TRBJ2-5; 10 bases are shared with TRBD1. This CDR3 region has 14 residues. Germline values: CDR1 ENHRY, CDR2 SYGVKD. J was trimmed by 4 bases and V by 2 bases; bases with no gene match: 1. CDR3 in amino acids: CAISEGTGAETQYF. CDR3 in DNA: TGTGCCATCAGTGAGGGGACAGGGGCAGAGACCCAGTACTTC.

This chain connects TRBV9 to TRBJ1-2; 9 positions agree with TRBD1. CDR3 length: 15 amino acids. Germline V gene data show CDR1 as SGDLS and CDR2 as YYNGEE. Losses at the gene ends were 2 bases for V and 5 bases for J; bases not matched to a gene: 7. The CDR3 DNA reads as TGTGCCAGCAGCGTCGCCGGGACAGGGCAATATGGCTACACCTTC. It codes for CASSVAGTGQYGYTF.

The rearrangement joins TRBV7-9 to TRBJ1-3; D perhaps matches TRBD1 (5 bases). This CDR3 is 14 amino acids long. The V end was cut by 1 base, the J end by 2 bases, with 6 bases between. Germline CDR1 is SEHNR and CDR2 is FQNEAQ (reference sequence). CDR3 DNA sequence: TGTGCCAGCAGCTTAGTAGGGGCTGGAAACACCATATATTTT. Translation gives CASSLVGAGNTIYF.

This chain connects TRBV11-3 to TRBJ2-5; 7 bases are a match to TRBD1. This CDR3 region has 13 residues. Germline V CDR1 and CDR2: SGHNT, YENEEA. V shed 5 bases and J 5 bases; nucleotides not matched to a gene: 5. The CDR3 region is CASSETGKETQYF. CDR3 coding DNA: TGTGCCAGCAGCGAGACAGGGAAGGAGACCCAGTACTTC. The variable domain in full, completed from reference TRBV11-3 and TRBJ2-5, reads EAGVVQSPRYKIIEKKQPVAFWCNPISGHNTLYWYLQNLGQGPELLIRYENEEAVDDSQLPKDRFSAERLKGVDSTLKIQPAELGDSAVYLCASSETGKETQYFGPGTRLLVL.

The chain recombines TRBV6-6 with TRBJ2-5; 9 positions match TRBD1. Germline V gene lookup returns CDR1 MNHNY and CDR2 SVGAGI (reference sequence). This CDR3 region has 16 residues. V shed 6 bases and J 0 bases; nucleotides not matched to a gene: 8. The CDR3 region has the DNA TGTGCCAGCAGCGGACAGGGGAATAGGTACCAAGAGACCCAGTACTTC. This codes for CASSGQGNRYQETQYF.

The chain uses TRBV2 and TRBJ2-1; D perhaps matches TRBD1 (5 bases). Germline V gene lookup returns CDR1 SNHLY and CDR2 FYNNEI. The CDR3 consists of 14 residues. The V end lost 6 bases, the J end lost 3 bases, and 12 bases lay between the germline ends. In nucleotides, the CDR3 is TGTGCCAGCAGGGATGGGCAGGGCTACAATGAGCAGTTCTTC. As protein: CASRDGQGYNEQFF.

The rearrangement joins TRBV6-4 to TRBJ2-2; 11 bases map to TRBD1. This CDR3 spans 15 amino acids. Germline CDR1 MRHNA, CDR2 SNTAGT. The ends lost 8 bases at V and 6 bases at J; junction bases unmatched: 8. CDR3 residues: CASGSGTGGSGELFF. For the CDR3, the DNA is TGTGCCAGCGGATCCGGGACAGGGGGATCCGGGGAGCTGTTTTTT.

A few counts support this clone. The chain uses TRBV6-5 and TRBJ2-7; D possibly corresponds to TRBD2 (7 bases). Deletions cut 10 bases from V and 6 bases from J, with 16 bases between. CDR1 and CDR2 from the germline V gene are MNHEY and SVGAGI. The CDR3 is made up of 12 amino acids. The CDR3 sequence is CATQVGGAEQYF. The CDR3 DNA reads as TGTGCCACTCAGGTTGGGGGGGCCGAGCAGTACTTC.

V gene TRBV4-1 combines with J gene TRBJ1-4; D may be TRBD1 (5 bases). Germline-derived CDR1 and CDR2 are MGHRA and YSYEKL. V was trimmed by 0 bases and J by 7 bases, leaving 12 bases between them. CDR3 length: 15 residues. This chain's CDR3 is CASSQDRDGGEKLFF. CDR3 DNA sequence: TGCGCCAGCAGCCAAGACAGGGATGGTGGTGAAAAACTGTTTTTT.

This clone was seen only once. The chain recombines TRBV18 with TRBJ2-7, with D maybe TRBD1 (5 bases). The CDR3 spans 15 residues. Germline V gene data show CDR1 as KGHSH and CDR2 as LQKENI. V was cut by 1 base and J by 1 base, with 11 bases left in between. CDR3 loop: CASSPRGEMSYEQYF. The CDR3 DNA sequence: TGTGCCAGCTCACCACGGGGCGAAATGTCCTACGAGCAGTACTTC.

The chain recombines TRBV7-9 with TRBJ2-6; tentatively, D is TRBD2 (6 bases). V lost 1 base and J 0 bases, leaving 16 bases between the germline ends. The germline CDR1 and CDR2 sequences are SEHNR and FQNEAQ (reference sequence). This CDR3 region has 19 residues. The CDR3 here is CASSLVGAGGISGANVLTF. CDR3 in DNA: TGTGCCAGCAGCTTAGTTGGGGCCGGGGGAATCTCTGGGGCCAACGTCCTGACTTTC.

This rearrangement joins TRBV5-1 to TRBJ2-7; 9 nucleotides align to TRBD1. Germline CDR1 and CDR2: SGHRS and YFSETQ. The J segment lost 2 bases and the V segment lost 5 bases, leaving 8 bases of the junction unmatched. CDR3 length equals 15 residues. The CDR3 protein is CASRQQGQGAYEQYF. The CDR3 DNA is TGCGCCAGCAGGCAACAGGGACAGGGAGCCTACGAGCAGTACTTC.

In this sample, this clone turned up a few times. An end of the junction does not agree with germline; a read error may underlie this. The gene calls are TRBV6-6 and TRBJ1-5; D gene ambiguous. The CDR3 length is 13 residues. Per germline, CDR1 MNHNY and CDR2 SVGAGI (reference sequence). CDR3 sequence: CASSYGTAAYGNF. The CDR3 bases are TGTGCCAGCAGTTACGGTACTGCGGCCTACGGGAATTTT.

The rearrangement links TRBV2 to TRBJ2-1; 7 positions match TRBD2. The CDR3 spans 14 residues. CDR1 and CDR2 (germline): SNHLY, FYNNEI. With V trimmed by 7 bases and J by 7 bases, 10 bases remained unmatched. The CDR3 coding sequence is TGTGCCAGCATATCCGAGGCTAGCGGTAATGAGCAGTTCTTC. This sequence encodes CASISEASGNEQFF.

V and J are TRBV18 and TRBJ2-2; a possible D gene is TRBD2 (6 bases). The CDR3 length is 16 residues. Between the trimmed V and J ends, which lost 5 bases and 1 base, there was a span of 14 bases. Germline V CDR1 and CDR2: KGHSH, LQKENI. The DNA of the CDR3 is TGTGCCAGCTCAAACCTCGGCGGGGAGAACACCGGGGAGCTGTTTTTT. Translated: CASSNLGGENTGELFF.

The chain carries TRBV11-3 and TRBJ2-5, with 7 bases aligning to TRBD2. Germline lookup yields CDR1 SGHNT and CDR2 YENEEA. J gave up 2 bases and V 5 bases, and 8 bases lay outside the gene matches. The CDR3 consists of 15 residues. The CDR3 reads CASSRQASGQETQYF. The DNA for the CDR3 is TGTGCCAGCAGCCGCCAAGCTAGCGGACAAGAGACCCAGTACTTC. Looking up the rest from reference TRBV11-3 and TRBJ2-5 gives the full variable domain: EAGVVQSPRYKIIEKKQPVAFWCNPISGHNTLYWYLQNLGQGPELLIRYENEEAVDDSQLPKDRFSAERLKGVDSTLKIQPAELGDSAVYLCASSRQASGQETQYFGPGTRLLVL.

The rearrangement joins TRBV4-2 to TRBJ1-6, with D possibly matching TRBD1 (5 bases). The CDR3 is 15 amino acids. The germline V and J ends were trimmed by 2 bases and 10 bases, with 15 bases remaining between them. Germline CDR1 and CDR2: LGHNA and YNFKEQ. The DNA for the CDR3 is TGTGCCAGCAGCCAACCAGGCAGGGTTGACTCACCCCTCCACTTT. Protein: CASSQPGRVDSPLHF.

This clone turned up a few times. This chain links TRBV4-1 with TRBJ1-5, with D possibly matching TRBD1 (5 bases). CDR1 is MGHRA, CDR2 YSYEKL, per germline. The CDR3 runs to 14 residues. V lost 4 bases, J lost 4 bases, and 11 bases lay in between. The CDR3: CASSLGGGNQPQHF. The CDR3, as DNA: TGCGCCAGCAGCCTGGGGGGGGGAAATCAGCCCCAGCATTTT.

This clone was recorded a few times. The chain combines TRBV11-2 with TRBJ1-1; weak D call: TRBD1 (5 bases). The CDR3 loop spans 13 amino acids. V shed 2 bases and J shed 1 base, with 5 bases lying between them. Germline CDR1 reads SGHAT; CDR2 reads FQNNGV. The CDR3 region is CASSLTGNTEAFF. The CDR3 DNA reads as TGTGCCAGCAGCTTAACAGGGAACACTGAAGCTTTCTTT.